Below are 32 T cell receptor beta chains sequenced from a single sample in a study of cytomegalovirus exposure and HLA in healthy donors. In the PCR, 60 Vbeta and 13 Jbeta primers were used. Profiled with immunoSEQ multiplex PCR; TCRdb holds only in-frame clones, not every one. Among more than 200,000 clones listed, around 79% were seen once. The sample taken for sequencing was PBMCs. The receptors stem from a girl aged 2 to 9 in good health and CMV-seronegative.

J is TRBJ2-3 and V is TRBV5-6, with 8 positions matching TRBD2. V trimming: 6 bases; J trimming: 2 bases; junction bases outside the gene matches: 11. Looked up from germline, CDR1 is SGHDT and CDR2 is YYEEEE. The CDR3 consists of 16 residues. CDR3 protein: CASTPIPRGATDTQYF. CDR3 in DNA: TGTGCCAGCACCCCTATTCCGCGGGGGGCCACAGATACGCAGTATTTT.

The chain has TRBV4-1 and TRBJ2-2; a possible D gene is TRBD2 (6 bases). The CDR3 runs to 14 residues. Trimming took off 8 bases at V and 7 bases at J, with 17 bases between the two ends. Germline V gene lookup returns CDR1 MGHRA and CDR2 YSYEKL. The CDR3 nucleotides are TGCGCCAGCGGGTTGCGGGGTTCTAGCGGGGAGCTGTTTTTT. Translating it yields CASGLRGSSGELFF.

This clone was recorded once. The rearrangement links TRBV18 to TRBJ2-3; 10 bases line up with TRBD2. Germline assignment: CDR1 KGHSH and CDR2 LQKENI. Trimming at V came to 4 bases and at J to 4 bases, leaving 5 bases not matched to a gene. This CDR3 is built from 15 residues. The CDR3 DNA reads as TGTGCCAGCTCACTCGGACTAGCGGATTCAGATACGCAGTATTTT. This gives the protein CASSLGLADSDTQYF.

This sequence joins TRBV19 and TRBJ1-5; D may be TRBD1 (6 bases). V was shortened by 6 bases and J by 1 base, with 10 bases between the two germline ends. The CDR3 is 14 residues long. The germline CDR1 and CDR2 sequences are LNHDA and SQIVND (reference sequence). The CDR3 is CASSFGQSNQPQHF. The DNA for the CDR3 is TGTGCCAGTAGCTTTGGACAGAGCAATCAGCCCCAGCATTTT.

Only one count was recorded for this clone. V gene TRBV11-2 combines with J gene TRBJ2-7; TRBD2 is a possible D gene (6 bases). Germline CDR1 is SGHAT and CDR2 is FQNNGV. The CDR3 spans 15 residues. V gave up 5 bases and J gave up 5 bases, with 19 bases separating them. CDR3 sequence reads: CASSTIRRREHEQYF. In DNA, the CDR3 is TGTGCCAGCAGCACCATCCGTCGGAGGGAGCACGAGCAGTACTTC.

The genes are TRBV29-1 and TRBJ1-2, with 7 nucleotides matching TRBD1. Germline-derived CDR1 and CDR2 are SQVTM and ANQGSEA. The CDR3 spans 14 residues. Trimming cost V 6 bases and J 4 bases; bases outside gene matches: 11. For the CDR3, the DNA is TGCAGCGTGAGCAATCGACAGGGACTCTATGGCTACACCTTC. This encodes CSVSNRQGLYGYTF.

V gene TRBV7-9 combines with J gene TRBJ2-3; possible D gene TRBD2, 6 bases. Germline assignment: CDR1 SEHNR and CDR2 FQNEAQ (reference sequence). Trimming cost V 3 bases and J 3 bases, with 13 bases left between them. The CDR3 covers 15 residues. CDR3: CASSFVEGWTDTQYF. In DNA, the CDR3 is TGTGCCAGCAGCTTCGTGGAGGGGTGGACAGATACGCAGTATTTT.

The gene calls are TRBV5-1 and TRBJ1-4, with TRBD1 matching 8 bases. Germline values: CDR1 SGHRS, CDR2 YFSETQ. V was pared by 0 bases and J by 7 bases, with 2 bases of the junction left unmatched. The CDR3 loop spans 14 amino acids. The CDR3: CASSLVQGGEKLFF. The DNA of the CDR3 is TGCGCCAGCAGCTTGGTACAGGGGGGTGAAAAACTGTTTTTT.

The chain recombines TRBV6-5 with TRBJ2-1, with TRBD1 matching over 7 bases. This CDR3 comprises 15 residues. The V gene end was trimmed by 7 bases and the J gene end by 6 bases; junction bases not matched to a gene: 12. Germline CDR1 is MNHEY and CDR2 is SVGAGI. The CDR3 reads CASNPTGIHSNEQFF. The CDR3 nucleotides read TGTGCCAGCAACCCGACAGGGATTCATTCCAATGAGCAGTTCTTC.

This chain uses TRBV6-6 with TRBJ2-5; tentatively, D is TRBD2 (6 bases). The CDR3 has 13 residues. V lost 7 bases and J lost 2, with 11 bases in between. The germline V gene encodes CDR1 MNHNY and CDR2 SVGAGI (reference sequence). The CDR3 bases are TGTGCCAGCAAATCGGCGGGACAAGAGACCCAGTACTTC. It codes for CASKSAGQETQYF.

A note on this clone: The same CDR3 arises from other DNA sequences in this sample as well. CDR3 sequence reads: CASSPGTENQPQHF. CDR3 DNA: TGTGCCAGCTCACCCGGGACAGAAAATCAGCCCCAGCATTTT. The rearrangement uses TRBV18 and TRBJ1-5; 7 nucleotides line up with TRBD1. CDR1 and CDR2 (germline): KGHSH, LQKENI. The CDR3 length is 14 residues. V shed 3 bases, J shed 4 bases, and the junction held 3 bases outside the gene matches.

This clone appeared once. The rearrangement links TRBV11-2 to TRBJ1-4; D gene ambiguous. The V and J ends lost 1 base and 10 bases respectively, with 13 bases between them. CDR3 length: 14 amino acids. Germline V lookup: CDR1 SGHAT, CDR2 FQNNGV. The CDR3 sequence is CASSLGAPAGKLFF. For the CDR3, the DNA is TGTGCCAGCAGCTTAGGGGCCCCGGCAGGAAAACTGTTTTTT.

The chain couples TRBV5-6 to TRBJ1-2; TRBD1 might be the D (5 bases). This CDR3 is 13 amino acids long. CDR1 is SGHDT and CDR2 is YYEEEE in the germline V gene. Trimming removed 0 bases at V and 3 bases at J, with 6 bases between. For the CDR3, the DNA is TGTGCCAGCAGCTTGGCAGGGCACTATGGCTACACCTTC. Its translation: CASSLAGHYGYTF.

This clone was found a few times. The V and J genes are TRBV11-2 and TRBJ2-1, with TRBD2 identical over 8 bases. This CDR3 is 15 amino acids long. The V segment lost 5 bases and the J segment 4 bases; nucleotides outside the gene matches: 7. The germline V gene encodes CDR1 SGHAT and CDR2 FQNNGV. The CDR3 sequence: CASSRSGSQYNEQFF. In DNA form, the CDR3 reads TGTGCCAGCAGCCGAAGCGGGAGCCAGTACAATGAGCAGTTCTTC.

In DNA, the CDR3 is TGCGCCAGCAGCTTGACTAGACCAACCGCCCAGATTTACAATGAGCAGTTCTTC. Translating it yields CASSLTRPTAQIYNEQFF. The chain has TRBV5-1 and TRBJ2-1, with D possibly being TRBD2 (5 bases). In germline, CDR1 is SGHRS, CDR2 YFSETQ. The CDR3 covers 18 residues. V was trimmed by 1 base and J by 4 bases, leaving 21 bases between them.

About this clone: Other DNA sequences within the sample encode an identical CDR3. This chain uses TRBV18 with TRBJ2-7; TRBD1 matches at 9 bases. The CDR3 is made up of 17 amino acids. Germline lookup yields CDR1 KGHSH and CDR2 LQKENI. The ends lost 3 bases at V and 2 bases at J; junction bases unmatched: 11. The CDR3 DNA is TGTGCCAGCTCACCCGTTATCGGGACAGGGAGCACCTACGAGCAGTACTTC. As protein: CASSPVIGTGSTYEQYF.

This sequence joins TRBV7-9 and TRBJ1-5; 7 nucleotides agree with TRBD1. The ends lost 8 bases at V and 7 bases at J; junction bases unmatched: 11. Germline CDR1 and CDR2: SEHNR and FQNEAQ (reference sequence). The CDR3 length is 14 residues. The CDR3 protein is CASGLTGAGQPQHF. The CDR3 bases are TGTGCCAGCGGGTTAACAGGGGCGGGACAGCCCCAGCATTTT.

The chain combines TRBV5-4 with TRBJ2-1, with 10 bases fitting TRBD2. This CDR3 contains 16 residues. The V gene's germline CDR1 is SGHNT and CDR2 YYREEE (reference sequence). The V segment lost 4 bases and the J segment 5 bases; nucleotides outside the gene matches: 9. The CDR3 protein is CASSRFTSGKDNEQFF. The CDR3 DNA is TGTGCCAGCAGCCGCTTCACTAGCGGGAAAGACAATGAGCAGTTCTTC.

There are a few counts of this clone. The sample holds other DNA sequences that translate to the same CDR3. The V and J genes are TRBV18 and TRBJ1-2; 8 bases fit TRBD1. This CDR3 contains 14 residues. Per the germline V gene, CDR1 is KGHSH and CDR2 is LQKENI. With V trimmed by 6 bases and J by 2 bases, 5 bases remained unmatched. CDR3 DNA: TGTGCCAGCTCTCCCGGGACAGGAAACTATGGCTACACCTTC. It is translated as CASSPGTGNYGYTF. Variable domain in full (rest from reference TRBV18 and TRBJ1-2): NAGVMQNPRHLVRRRGQEARLRCSPMKGHSHVYWYRQLPEEGLKFMVYLQKENIIDESGMPKERFSAEFPKEGPSILRIQQVVRGDSAAYFCASSPGTGNYGYTFGSGTRLTVV.

J is TRBJ1-5 and V is TRBV6-1; TRBD1 is a possible D gene (6 bases). This CDR3 region has 15 residues. CDR1 is MNHNS and CDR2 is SASEGT in the germline V gene. Trimming removed 7 bases at V and 5 bases at J, with 18 bases between. CDR3 sequence (DNA): TGTGCCAGCAAATTCGGGGCCAGGGGATATCAGCCCCAGCATTTT. The encoded protein is CASKFGARGYQPQHF.

The rearrangement joins TRBV5-1 to TRBJ1-1; TRBD1 matches 7 bases. Germline CDR1 reads SGHRS; CDR2 reads YFSETQ. The J segment lost 2 bases and the V segment lost 4 bases, leaving 8 bases of the junction unmatched. The length of the CDR3 is 15 residues. The DNA for the CDR3 is TGCGCCAGCAGCCGCGGGGACAGCCCTAACACTGAAGCTTTCTTT. It is translated as CASSRGDSPNTEAFF.

The CDR3 protein is CASSARLAPGETQYF. In DNA, the CDR3 is TGTGCCAGCAGCGCCCGACTAGCCCCCGGTGAGACCCAGTACTTC. This chain links TRBV7-8 with TRBJ2-5; TRBD2 aligns across 7 bases. With V trimmed by 5 bases and J by 5 bases, 11 bases remained unmatched. The germline V gene encodes CDR1 SGHVS and CDR2 FQNEAQ. The CDR3 contains 15 residues.

The chain links TRBV5-1 to TRBJ1-2; D gene ambiguous. CDR3 length: 13 residues. V dropped 4 bases and J dropped 4 bases, with 11 bases sitting between them. Germline loops: CDR1 SGHRS, CDR2 YFSETQ. Here the CDR3 DNA reads TGCGCCAGCAGCCTAGAAATCAGCTATGGCTACACCTTC. Its protein product is CASSLEISYGYTF.

This clone was observed a single time. The chain couples TRBV25-1 to TRBJ2-1; 10 bases fit TRBD2. Germline assignment: CDR1 MGHDK and CDR2 SYGVNS. Losses at the gene ends were 8 bases for V and 2 bases for J; bases not matched to a gene: 6. The CDR3 length is 15 residues. Here the CDR3 reads CASGLAGVPYNEQFF. CDR3 in DNA: TGTGCCAGCGGTCTAGCGGGAGTCCCCTACAATGAGCAGTTCTTC.

This chain joins TRBV5-1 and TRBJ2-3; D call uncertain. V lost 1 base and J 2 bases, leaving 5 bases between the germline ends. The CDR3 covers 13 residues. The germline V gene encodes CDR1 SGHRS and CDR2 YFSETQ. The CDR3 nucleotides are TGCGCCAGCAGCTTGACTTACACAGATACGCAGTATTTT. Protein: CASSLTYTDTQYF.

The gene calls are TRBV5-1 and TRBJ2-1; 9 bases match TRBD2. This CDR3 has 16 residues. With 1 base clipped from V and 10 bases from J, the junction kept 12 bases outside the gene matches. Germline CDR1 is SGHRS and CDR2 is YFSETQ. CDR3 sequence: CASSLFSRGGGAEQFF. The DNA for the CDR3 is TGCGCCAGCAGCTTGTTTTCGCGGGGGGGCGGGGCGGAGCAGTTCTTC. The variable domain in full, completed from reference TRBV5-1 and TRBJ2-1, reads KAGVTQTPRYLIKTRGQQVTLSCSPISGHRSVSWYQQTPGQGLQFLFEYFSETQRNKGNFPGRFSGRQFSNSRSEMNVSTLELGDSALYLCASSLFSRGGGAEQFFGPGTRLTVL.

The CDR3 here is CASSDDRLFSGNTIYF. The CDR3 nucleotides are TGTGCCAGCAGTGATGACAGGCTGTTCTCTGGAAACACCATATATTTT. The chain combines TRBV2 with TRBJ1-3; tentative D call: TRBD1 (6 bases). This CDR3 comprises 16 residues. Germline V gene lookup returns CDR1 SNHLY and CDR2 FYNNEI. V dropped 3 bases and J dropped 0 bases, with 12 bases sitting between them. Based on the CDR3 plus reference TRBV2 and TRBJ1-3, the full variable domain is EPEVTQTPSHQVTQMGQEVILRCVPISNHLYFYWYRQILGQKVEFLVSFYNNEISEKSEIFDDQFSVERPDGSNFTLKIRSTKLEDSAMYFCASSDDRLFSGNTIYFGEGSWLTVV.

This clone has a handful of counts. This rearrangement joins TRBV9 to TRBJ1-2, with 8 nucleotides matching TRBD1. The CDR3 consists of 14 residues. The junction had 4 bases not matched to a gene; V was cut back by 4 bases and J by 2 bases. Germline V lookup: CDR1 SGDLS, CDR2 YYNGEE. CDR3 region: CASSIQGANYGYTF. For the CDR3, the DNA is TGTGCCAGCAGCATTCAGGGGGCGAACTATGGCTACACCTTC.

This sequence joins TRBV4-1 and TRBJ1-6; TRBD1 agrees at 10 bases. J was trimmed by 10 bases and V by 1 base; bases with no gene match: 13. CDR3 length: 18 residues. Germline CDR1 and CDR2: MGHRA and YSYEKL. The CDR3: CASSQVGAGTGVQSPLHF. The CDR3 DNA is TGCGCCAGCAGCCAAGTTGGCGCCGGGACAGGGGTGCAGTCACCCCTCCACTTT.

This chain uses TRBV6-1 with TRBJ1-1; no clear D gene. Trimming removed 2 bases at V and 8 bases at J, with 9 bases between. The germline V gene encodes CDR1 MNHNS and CDR2 SASEGT. The CDR3 is 12 residues long. CDR3 in DNA: TGTGCCAGCAGTGAACTCGGGAGCGAAGCTTTCTTT. It is translated as CASSELGSEAFF.

The chain employs TRBV30 and TRBJ2-5, with 7 bases matching TRBD2. The CDR3 spans 12 residues. Trimming cost V 2 bases and J 10 bases; bases outside gene matches: 7. Germline V gene lookup returns CDR1 GTSNPN and CDR2 SVGIG (reference sequence). The CDR3 bases are TGTGCCTGGAGTCGCGGGAGCTGGGGCCAGTACTTC. Its translation: CAWSRGSWGQYF.

The V gene is TRBV19, the J gene TRBJ2-7; D perhaps matches TRBD2 (5 bases). CDR1 LNHDA and CDR2 SQIVND come from the germline V gene (reference sequence). CDR3 length: 16 residues. Trimming cost V 1 base and J 0 bases, with 13 bases left between them. The CDR3 loop is CASSIGGFAGSYEQYF. The DNA for the CDR3 is TGTGCCAGTAGTATAGGCGGATTCGCGGGCTCCTACGAGCAGTACTTC. The full variable domain, rest sourced from reference TRBV19 and TRBJ2-7, is DGGITQSPKYLFRKEGQNVTLSCEQNLNHDAMYWYRQDPGQGLRLIYYSQIVNDFQKGDIAEGYSVSREKKESFPLTVTSAQKNPTAFYLCASSIGGFAGSYEQYFGPGTRLTVT.